The TCR beta chain described here comes from a study of blood T cell repertoires in COVID-19. Study context: PBMCs, B-cell-depleted T cells, or T cells provided the cDNA or gDNA that made up the material.

The assay was immunoSEQ multiplex PCR, and TCRdb's table has in-frame clones only and misses some. The sample has roughly 410,000 clones; around 87% are singletons. This CDR3 region has 14 residues. Germline V gene lookup returns CDR1 WNHNN and CDR2 SYGVQD (reference sequence). V was shortened by 8 bases and J by 0 bases, with 14 bases between the two germline ends. Sequences were obtained from peripheral blood. The chain couples TRBV10-1 to TRBJ2-7, with D maybe TRBD1 (6 bases). The TCR was taken from a woman aged 55-70 years with COVID-19, enrolled during active disease. CDR3 DNA: TGCGCCAGCCAAGAGACAGGACACTCCTACGAGCAGTACTTC. It yields the protein CASQETGHSYEQYF.